This T cell receptor (beta chain) came from a study of blood T cell repertoires in COVID-19. Study as a whole: Samples of COVID-19 (acute and convalescent) were obtained from the United States, Italy and Spain.

In the original processing: Reference gene primer amplification yielded estimated nucleated cell counts. Assay used: immunoSEQ multiplex PCR; TCRdb lists only in-frame clones, some missing. The V and J calls and clone size come from that table; D and trimming were worked out from the DNA. The sample contains 150,000 to 200,000 clones, around 87% of which appear only once. This CDR3 spans 15 amino acids. V was pared by 3 bases and J by 5 bases, with 10 bases of the junction left unmatched. The germline V gene encodes CDR1 SGHTS and CDR2 YDEGEE. This clonotype originated in a man younger than 30 with active or convalescent COVID-19. What was sequenced was peripheral blood. The chain uses TRBV5-8 and TRBJ1-2; the match to TRBD1 covers 7 bases. The CDR3 loop is CASSWTGQTIYGYTF. The CDR3 coding sequence is TGTGCCAGCAGCTGGACGGGACAGACAATATATGGCTACACCTTC.